Detailed here is one T cell receptor beta chain. As to time point: pre-treatment sample, taken before nivolumab and TIL therapy. Adults with stage 4 NSCLC were enrolled in a phase I trial. Sequencing used immunoSEQ v3. Sequencing used immunoSEQ multiplex PCR; TCRdb keeps in-frame clones, though not all of them. The sample yields about 55,000 clones, about 81% seen once. The data were taken from a study of TIL therapy for anti-PD-1-resistant metastatic lung cancer. This CDR3 contains 15 residues. The V end lost 0 bases, the J end lost 0 bases, and 6 bases lay between the germline ends. Germline values: CDR1 SGHRS, CDR2 YFSETQ.

The sample here was blood, taken at baseline. The TCR originated in a person between 25 and 79 years old with non-small cell lung cancer. This chain joins TRBV5-1 and TRBJ2-2; D gene ambiguous. CDR3 bases: TGCGCCAGCAGCTTGGTAGACACGAACACCGGGGAGCTGTTTTTT. Residues: CASSLVDTNTGELFF.